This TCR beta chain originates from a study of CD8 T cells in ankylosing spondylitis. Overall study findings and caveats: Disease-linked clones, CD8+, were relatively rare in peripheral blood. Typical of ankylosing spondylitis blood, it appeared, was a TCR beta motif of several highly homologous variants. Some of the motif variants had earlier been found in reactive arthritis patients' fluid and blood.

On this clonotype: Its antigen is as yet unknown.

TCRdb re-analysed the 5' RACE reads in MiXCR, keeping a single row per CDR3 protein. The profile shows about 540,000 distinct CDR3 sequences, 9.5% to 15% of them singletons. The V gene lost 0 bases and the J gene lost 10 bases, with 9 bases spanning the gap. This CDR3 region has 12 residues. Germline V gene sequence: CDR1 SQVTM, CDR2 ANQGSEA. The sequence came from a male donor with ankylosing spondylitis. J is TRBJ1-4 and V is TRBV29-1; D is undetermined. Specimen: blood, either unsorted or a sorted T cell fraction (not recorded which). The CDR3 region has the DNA TGCAGCGTTGAAGATCCGGAAACAAAACTGTTTTTT. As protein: CSVEDPETKLFF.